These 20 T cell receptor beta chains were all obtained from the same sample, sequenced in a study of cytomegalovirus exposure and HLA in healthy donors. The PCR was carried out with 60 Vbeta primers and 13 Jbeta primers. Sequencing was performed with immunoSEQ multiplex PCR; in TCRdb, only in-frame clones are kept and a portion is missing. The data contain around 190,000 clones, about 76% of them singletons. Sequencing used PBMCs. Receptor source: a woman in her 50s in good health and CMV-seronegative.

The rearrangement links TRBV4-2 to TRBJ1-5; 10 nucleotides match TRBD1. Germline V CDR1 and CDR2: LGHNA, YNFKEQ. V shed 1 base and J 2 bases; nucleotides not matched to a gene: 5. This CDR3 is 17 amino acids long. This CDR3 reads CASSQGGTGDRNQPQHF. CDR3 bases: TGTGCCAGCAGCCAAGGGGGGACAGGGGATCGCAATCAGCCCCAGCATTTT.

This chain links TRBV19 with TRBJ2-6; TRBD2 agrees at 10 bases. Germline CDR1 reads LNHDA; CDR2 reads SQIVND (reference sequence). There are 17 residues in the CDR3. Trimming cost V 10 bases and J 0 bases; bases outside gene matches: 9. This chain's CDR3 is CATQLSGRSSGANVLTF. For the CDR3, the DNA is TGTGCCACCCAGCTTAGCGGGAGGTCCTCTGGGGCCAACGTCCTGACTTTC. The variable domain in full, completed from reference TRBV19 and TRBJ2-6, reads DGGITQSPKYLFRKEGQNVTLSCEQNLNHDAMYWYRQDPGQGLRLIYYSQIVNDFQKGDIAEGYSVSREKKESFPLTVTSAQKNPTAFYLCATQLSGRSSGANVLTFGAGSRLTVL.

This sequence joins TRBV7-2 and TRBJ2-1; 7 positions match TRBD1. From germline, CDR1 is SGHTA and CDR2 FQGNSA. This CDR3 contains 15 residues. The ends lost 1 base at V and 2 bases at J; junction bases unmatched: 2. The CDR3 region has the DNA TGTGCCAGCAGCTTAGAGACAGGGACCTACAATGAGCAGTTCTTC. Translated, it gives CASSLETGTYNEQFF.

This clone turned up a few times. The rearrangement links TRBV5-1 to TRBJ1-4; 7 bases match TRBD1. The CDR3 length is 16 residues. V trimming: 5 bases; J trimming: 4 bases; junction bases outside the gene matches: 11. The V gene's germline CDR1 is SGHRS and CDR2 YFSETQ. The CDR3 is CASSFISGGGNEKLFF. Written as DNA, the CDR3 is TGCGCCAGCAGTTTTATCTCAGGGGGAGGTAATGAAAAACTGTTTTTT. Variable domain in full (rest from reference TRBV5-1 and TRBJ1-4): KAGVTQTPRYLIKTRGQQVTLSCSPISGHRSVSWYQQTPGQGLQFLFEYFSETQRNKGNFPGRFSGRQFSNSRSEMNVSTLELGDSALYLCASSFISGGGNEKLFFGSGTQLSVL.

The chain uses TRBV7-9 and TRBJ1-2, with D maybe TRBD1 (5 bases). V lost 2 bases, J lost 4 bases, and 17 bases lay in between. Germline V gives CDR1 SEHNR, CDR2 FQNEAQ (reference sequence). This CDR3 comprises 16 residues. The DNA of the CDR3 is TGTGCCAGCAGCTTAAGCGAGATGGGGCTTGTCTATGGCTACACCTTC. This gives the protein CASSLSEMGLVYGYTF. Complete variable domain (other parts from reference TRBV7-9 and TRBJ1-2): DTGVSQNPRHKITKRGQNVTFRCDPISEHNRLYWYRQTLGQGPEFLTYFQNEAQLEKSRLLSDRFSAERPKGSFSTLEIQRTEQGDSAMYLCASSLSEMGLVYGYTFGSGTRLTVV.

J is TRBJ1-5 and V is TRBV5-8; 9 nucleotides line up with TRBD1. The CDR3 contains 15 residues. Germline values: CDR1 SGHTS, CDR2 YDEGEE. V gave up 4 bases and J gave up 1 base; unmatched junction bases: 3. The CDR3 spells CASSNRGPSNQPQHF. The CDR3 DNA reads as TGTGCCAGCAGCAACAGGGGGCCGAGCAATCAGCCCCAGCATTTT.

A single count supports this clone. The chain combines TRBV4-2 with TRBJ1-2, with a possible D match to TRBD1 (5 bases). V dropped 2 bases and J dropped 1 base, with 17 bases sitting between them. The CDR3 has 17 amino acids. Germline values: CDR1 LGHNA, CDR2 YNFKEQ. CDR3: CASSQKMVRGGNYGYTF. In nucleotides, the CDR3 is TGTGCCAGCAGCCAAAAGATGGTACGGGGGGGTAACTATGGCTACACCTTC.

J is TRBJ1-2 and V is TRBV5-6; D is unresolved. The CDR3 is 16 amino acids. Trimming took off 0 bases at V and 5 bases at J, with 17 bases between the two ends. The germline V gene has CDR1 SGHDT and CDR2 YYEEEE. DNA for the CDR3: TGTGCCAGCAGCTTGGGACGGGAGCTTTCGTGGTATGGCTACACCTTC. The encoded protein is CASSLGRELSWYGYTF.

The rearrangement joins TRBV19 to TRBJ1-5; D is ambiguous. Germline CDR1 and CDR2: LNHDA and SQIVND (reference sequence). V lost 3 bases, J lost 5 bases, and 14 bases lay in between. CDR3 size: 15 residues. The CDR3 spells CASSIEEGRDQPQHF. CDR3 DNA sequence: TGTGCCAGTAGTATCGAGGAAGGTCGGGATCAGCCCCAGCATTTT.

This chain links TRBV30 with TRBJ1-1; D gene unclear. The germline V gene has CDR1 GTSNPN and CDR2 SVGIG (reference sequence). V was trimmed by 8 bases and J by 5 bases, leaving 18 bases between them. The CDR3 has 13 residues. The CDR3: CAGIPAGGTEAFF. Written as DNA, the CDR3 is TGTGCCGGCATACCGGCGGGCGGAACTGAAGCTTTCTTT. Full variable domain (rest looked up from reference TRBV30 and TRBJ1-1): SQTIHQWPATLVQPVGSPLSLECTVEGTSNPNLYWYRQAAGRGLQLLFYSVGIGQISSEVPQNLSASRPQDRQFILSSKKLLLSDSGFYLCAGIPAGGTEAFFGQGTRLTVV.

This clone was seen a handful of times. This chain joins TRBV7-9 and TRBJ1-4; weak D call: TRBD1 (6 bases). Germline values: CDR1 SEHNR, CDR2 FQNEAQ (reference sequence). The germline V and J ends were trimmed by 4 bases and 0 bases, with 9 bases remaining between them. The CDR3 spans 15 residues. CDR3 DNA: TGTGCCAGCAGCTCCGGACAGCCAACTAATGAAAAACTGTTTTTT. Encoded protein: CASSSGQPTNEKLFF.

The chain recombines TRBV30 with TRBJ1-1; 9 bases map to TRBD1. Germline trimming cut 2 bases from V and 3 bases from J; bases unmatched to any gene: 7. This CDR3 contains 15 residues. CDR1 GTSNPN and CDR2 SVGIG come from the germline V gene (reference sequence). CDR3: CAWSPYRGPDTEAFF. DNA for the CDR3: TGTGCCTGGAGTCCTTACAGGGGGCCGGACACTGAAGCTTTCTTT.

The chain combines TRBV7-2 with TRBJ1-4, with D perhaps TRBD1 (5 bases). Germline-derived CDR1 and CDR2 are SGHTA and FQGNSA. The CDR3 has 16 amino acids. V dropped 0 bases and J dropped 5 bases, with 13 bases sitting between them. CDR3 in amino acids: CASSLASGRANEKLFF. CDR3 nucleotide sequence: TGTGCCAGCAGCTTAGCTTCAGGGAGGGCGAATGAAAAACTGTTTTTT.

V is TRBV7-9 and J is TRBJ1-1; D uncertain. V was clipped by 5 bases and J by 1 base, with 17 bases between them. This CDR3 spans 16 amino acids. Germline CDR1 reads SEHNR; CDR2 reads FQNEAQ (reference sequence). The CDR3 sequence is CASSPGGSGWNTEAFF. The CDR3 DNA reads TGTGCCAGCAGCCCAGGAGGTTCAGGTTGGAACACTGAAGCTTTCTTT.

Concerning this clone: In the same sample, other DNA sequences code for this CDR3. The chain combines TRBV18 with TRBJ2-2, with 10 nucleotides matching TRBD2. The germline CDR1 and CDR2 sequences are KGHSH and LQKENI. V lost 5 bases, J lost 0 bases, and 12 bases stayed unmatched. CDR3 length: 19 residues. For the CDR3, the DNA is TGTGCCAGCTCAGGACTAGCGGCATCCATCAATCCGAACACCGGGGAGCTGTTTTTT. As protein: CASSGLAASINPNTGELFF.

The chain is built from TRBV28 and TRBJ1-2; 8 bases are a match to TRBD1. CDR1 and CDR2 (germline): MDHEN, SYDVKM. The J segment lost 8 bases and the V segment lost 5 bases, leaving 16 bases of the junction unmatched. The CDR3 contains 16 residues. CDR3 coding DNA: TGTGCCAGCAGTCCAACCCCGATTAGACAGGGGAGAGGCTACACCTTC. Amino acids: CASSPTPIRQGRGYTF.

The CDR3 sequence: CASRLEGQSYEQYF. The DNA of the CDR3 is TGTGCCAGCAGGCTGGAGGGACAGTCCTACGAGCAGTACTTC. The chain is built from TRBV2 and TRBJ2-7, with a possible D match to TRBD1 (7 bases). The CDR3 runs 14 residues. The V end lost 6 bases, the J end lost 1 base, and 13 bases lay between the germline ends. The germline V gene encodes CDR1 SNHLY and CDR2 FYNNEI.

The V call is TRBV6-5, the J call TRBJ2-5; 8 nucleotides match TRBD1. The V and J ends lost 10 bases and 1 base, in that order; junction bases with no gene match: 11. CDR1 and CDR2 from the germline V gene are MNHEY and SVGAGI. The CDR3 is 15 amino acids. In DNA form, the CDR3 reads TGTGCCACCGGGTGGACAGGGCGGGTCCAAGAGACCCAGTACTTC. As protein: CATGWTGRVQETQYF.

V usage is TRBV9 and J usage is TRBJ2-7; 10 nucleotides match TRBD1. J gave up 2 bases and V 4 bases, and 6 bases lay outside the gene matches. Germline assignment: CDR1 SGDLS and CDR2 YYNGEE. This CDR3 comprises 15 residues. The CDR3 DNA follows: TGTGCCAGCAGCCCGCGACAGGGGGCGGCCTACGAGCAGTACTTC. This sequence encodes CASSPRQGAAYEQYF.

The rearrangement links TRBV7-9 to TRBJ1-2; 7 bases match TRBD1. Germline CDR1 is SEHNR and CDR2 is FQNEAQ (reference sequence). The CDR3 is made up of 14 amino acids. The J segment lost 4 bases and the V segment lost 0 bases, leaving 2 bases of the junction unmatched. The CDR3 reads CASSLAGTVYGYTF. The CDR3 DNA is TGTGCCAGCAGCTTAGCCGGGACAGTCTATGGCTACACCTTC.